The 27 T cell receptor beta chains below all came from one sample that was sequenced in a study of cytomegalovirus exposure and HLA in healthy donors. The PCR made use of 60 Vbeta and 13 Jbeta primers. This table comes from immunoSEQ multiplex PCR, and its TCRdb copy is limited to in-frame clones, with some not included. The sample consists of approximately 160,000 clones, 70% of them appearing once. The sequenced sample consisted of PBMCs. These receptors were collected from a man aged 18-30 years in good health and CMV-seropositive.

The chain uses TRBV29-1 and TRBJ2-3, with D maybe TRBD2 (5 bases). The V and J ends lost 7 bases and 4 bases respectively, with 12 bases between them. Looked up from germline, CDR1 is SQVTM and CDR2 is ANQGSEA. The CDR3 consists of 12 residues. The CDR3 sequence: CSALMRADTQYF. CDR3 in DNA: TGCAGCGCTCTCATGAGGGCAGATACGCAGTATTTT.

The CDR3 region has the DNA TGTGCCAGCAGTTACGAACAGGGCACAGATACGCAGTATTTT. It encodes CASSYEQGTDTQYF. The chain has TRBV6-5 and TRBJ2-3, with a weak D call TRBD1 (5 bases). CDR1 and CDR2 (germline): MNHEY, SVGAGI. Trimming cost V 2 bases and J 1 base, with 7 bases left between them. This CDR3 has 14 residues.

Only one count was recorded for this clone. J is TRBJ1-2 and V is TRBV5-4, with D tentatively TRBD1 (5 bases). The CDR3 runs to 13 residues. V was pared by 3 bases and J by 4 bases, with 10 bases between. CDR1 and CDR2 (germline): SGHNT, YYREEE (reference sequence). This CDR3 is CASSSGLGYGYTF. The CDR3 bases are TGTGCCAGCAGCTCAGGGTTGGGCTATGGCTACACCTTC. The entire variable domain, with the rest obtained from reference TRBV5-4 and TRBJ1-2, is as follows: ETGVTQSPTHLIKTRGQQVTLRCSSQSGHNTVSWYQQALGQGPQFIFQYYREEENGRGNFPPRFSGLQFPNYSSELNVNALELDDSALYLCASSSGLGYGYTFGSGTRLTVV.

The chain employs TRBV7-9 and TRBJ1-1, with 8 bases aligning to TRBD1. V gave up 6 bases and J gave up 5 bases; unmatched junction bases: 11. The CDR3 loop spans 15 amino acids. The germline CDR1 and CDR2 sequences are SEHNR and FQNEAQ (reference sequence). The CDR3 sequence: CASRGTGWEATEAFF. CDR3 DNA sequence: TGTGCCAGCAGGGGGACAGGCTGGGAGGCTACTGAAGCTTTCTTT.

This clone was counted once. The CDR3 sequence is CASSQGREEQFF. In DNA form, the CDR3 reads TGCGCCAGCAGCCAAGGACGGGAGGAGCAGTTCTTC. The chain uses TRBV4-1 and TRBJ2-1; possible D gene TRBD2, 6 bases. V dropped 1 base and J dropped 10 bases, with 8 bases sitting between them. Germline CDR1 reads MGHRA; CDR2 reads YSYEKL. The CDR3 has 12 amino acids.

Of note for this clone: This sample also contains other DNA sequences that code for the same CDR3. The DNA for the CDR3 is TGTGCCAGCAGTTCCGGAGTCACCGGGGAGCTGTTTTTT. Its translation: CASSSGVTGELFF. This chain connects TRBV7-8 to TRBJ2-2, with D unresolved. The CDR3 consists of 13 residues. Germline-derived CDR1 and CDR2 are SGHVS and FQNEAQ. The V and J ends lost 6 bases and 4 bases respectively, with 9 bases between them.

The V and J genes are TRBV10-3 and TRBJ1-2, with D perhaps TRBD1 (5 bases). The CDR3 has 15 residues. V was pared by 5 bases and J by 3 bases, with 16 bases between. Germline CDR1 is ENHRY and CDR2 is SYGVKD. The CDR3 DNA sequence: TGTGCCATCAGTACCAGGGTGGGCCAGGACTATGGCTACACCTTC. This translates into CAISTRVGQDYGYTF.

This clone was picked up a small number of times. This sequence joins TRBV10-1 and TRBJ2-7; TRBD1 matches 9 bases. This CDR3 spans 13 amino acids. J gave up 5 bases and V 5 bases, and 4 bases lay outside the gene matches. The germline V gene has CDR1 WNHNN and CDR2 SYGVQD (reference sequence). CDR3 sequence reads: CASSPGTGNEQYV. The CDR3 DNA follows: TGCGCCAGCAGTCCCGGGACAGGGAACGAGCAGTACGTC.

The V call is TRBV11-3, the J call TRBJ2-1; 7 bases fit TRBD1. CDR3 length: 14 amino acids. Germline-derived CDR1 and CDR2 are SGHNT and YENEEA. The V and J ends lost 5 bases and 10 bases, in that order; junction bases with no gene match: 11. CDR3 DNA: TGTGCCAGCAGCCCACCAAAGACAGGGACAGAGCAGTTCTTC. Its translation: CASSPPKTGTEQFF.

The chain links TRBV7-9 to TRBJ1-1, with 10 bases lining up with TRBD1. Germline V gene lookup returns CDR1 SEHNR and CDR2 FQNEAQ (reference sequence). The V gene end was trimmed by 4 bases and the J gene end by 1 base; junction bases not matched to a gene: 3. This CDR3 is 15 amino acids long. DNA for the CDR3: TGTGCCAGCAGCTCGGGACAGGGGACGAACACTGAAGCTTTCTTT. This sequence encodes CASSSGQGTNTEAFF.

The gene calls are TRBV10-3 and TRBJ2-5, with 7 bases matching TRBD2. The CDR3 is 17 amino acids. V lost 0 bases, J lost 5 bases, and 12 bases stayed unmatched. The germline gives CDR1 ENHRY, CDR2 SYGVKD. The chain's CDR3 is CAISESNYASGGETQYF. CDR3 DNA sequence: TGTGCCATCAGTGAGTCGAATTATGCTAGCGGAGGGGAGACCCAGTACTTC.

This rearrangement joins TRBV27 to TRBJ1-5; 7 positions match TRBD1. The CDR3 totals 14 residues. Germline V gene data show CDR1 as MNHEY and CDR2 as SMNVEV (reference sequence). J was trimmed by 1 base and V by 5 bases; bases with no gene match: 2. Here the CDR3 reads CASSPGGSNQPQHF. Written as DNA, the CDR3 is TGTGCCAGCAGTCCAGGGGGGAGCAATCAGCCCCAGCATTTT.

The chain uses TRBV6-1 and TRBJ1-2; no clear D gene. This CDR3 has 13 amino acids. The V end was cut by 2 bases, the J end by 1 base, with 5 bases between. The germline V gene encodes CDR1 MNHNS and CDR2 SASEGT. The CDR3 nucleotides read TGTGCCAGCAGTGAATACGGTAACTATGGCTACACCTTC. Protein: CASSEYGNYGYTF.

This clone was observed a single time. CDR3 residues: CASSCEWGRDEKLFF. The CDR3, as DNA: TGTGCCAGCAGTTGTGAATGGGGGAGGGATGAAAAACTGTTTTTT. V gene TRBV11-1 combines with J gene TRBJ1-4; D possibly corresponds to TRBD1 (5 bases). The V gene's germline CDR1 is SGHAT and CDR2 FQDESV (reference sequence). Trimming cost V 6 bases and J 6 bases, with 17 bases left between them. This CDR3 has 15 residues.

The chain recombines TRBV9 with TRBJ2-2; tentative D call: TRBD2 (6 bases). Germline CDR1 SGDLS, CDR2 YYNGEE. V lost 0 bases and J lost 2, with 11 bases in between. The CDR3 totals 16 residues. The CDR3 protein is CASSVASSGNTGELFF. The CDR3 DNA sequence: TGTGCCAGCAGCGTAGCTAGTAGCGGTAACACCGGGGAGCTGTTTTTT. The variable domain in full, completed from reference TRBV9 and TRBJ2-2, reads DSGVTQTPKHLITATGQRVTLRCSPRSGDLSVYWYQQSLDQGLQFLIQYYNGEERAKGNILERFSAQQFPDLHSELNLSSLELGDSALYFCASSVASSGNTGELFFGEGSRLTVL.

In DNA form, the CDR3 reads TGTGCCAGCAGCTTGGGGACTAGCGGGAACGAGCAGTACGTC. Its protein product is CASSLGTSGNEQYV. This chain connects TRBV5-4 to TRBJ2-7; 12 bases line up with TRBD2. The CDR3 length is 14 residues. Germline CDR1 is SGHNT and CDR2 is YYREEE (reference sequence). V dropped 0 bases and J dropped 5; count of bases not matched to a gene: 0.

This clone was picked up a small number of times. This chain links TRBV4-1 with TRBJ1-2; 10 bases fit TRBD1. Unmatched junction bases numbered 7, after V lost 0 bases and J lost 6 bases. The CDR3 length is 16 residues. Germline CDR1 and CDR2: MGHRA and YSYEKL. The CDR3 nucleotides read TGCGCCAGCAGCCAAGATAGGGGACAGGGGTTGCATGGCTACACCTTC. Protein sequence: CASSQDRGQGLHGYTF.

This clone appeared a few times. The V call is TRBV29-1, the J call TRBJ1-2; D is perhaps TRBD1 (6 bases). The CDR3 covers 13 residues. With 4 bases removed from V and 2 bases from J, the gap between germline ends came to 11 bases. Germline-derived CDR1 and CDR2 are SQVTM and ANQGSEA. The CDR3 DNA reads TGCAGCGTTGGACAGGTCTCCAACTATGGCTACACCTTC. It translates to CSVGQVSNYGYTF.

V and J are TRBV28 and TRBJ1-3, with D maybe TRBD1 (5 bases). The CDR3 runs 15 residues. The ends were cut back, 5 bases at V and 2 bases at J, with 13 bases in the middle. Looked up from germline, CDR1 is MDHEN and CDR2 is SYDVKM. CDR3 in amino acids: CASSEDTRAGNTIYF. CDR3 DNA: TGTGCCAGCAGTGAGGACACCCGGGCTGGAAACACCATATATTTT.

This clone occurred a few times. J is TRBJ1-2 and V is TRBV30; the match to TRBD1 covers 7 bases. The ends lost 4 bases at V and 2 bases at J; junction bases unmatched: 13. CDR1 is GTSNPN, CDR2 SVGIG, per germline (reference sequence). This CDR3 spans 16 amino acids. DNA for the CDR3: TGTGCCTGGACCTCTGAAATAACAGGGGAGAACTATGGCTACACCTTC. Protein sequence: CAWTSEITGENYGYTF.

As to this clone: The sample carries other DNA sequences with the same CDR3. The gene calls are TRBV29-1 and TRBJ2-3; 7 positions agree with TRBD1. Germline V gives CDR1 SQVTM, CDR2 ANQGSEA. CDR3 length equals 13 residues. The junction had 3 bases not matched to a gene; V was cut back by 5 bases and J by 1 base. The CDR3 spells CSVRQGGTDTQYF. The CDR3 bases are TGCAGCGTTAGACAGGGAGGCACAGATACGCAGTATTTT.

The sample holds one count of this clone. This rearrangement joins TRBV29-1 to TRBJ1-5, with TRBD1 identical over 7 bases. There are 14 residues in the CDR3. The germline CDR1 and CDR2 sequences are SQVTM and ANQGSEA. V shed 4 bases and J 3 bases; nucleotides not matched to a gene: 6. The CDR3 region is CSVAQGQSNQPQHF. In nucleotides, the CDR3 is TGCAGCGTTGCACAGGGACAGTCCAATCAGCCCCAGCATTTT.

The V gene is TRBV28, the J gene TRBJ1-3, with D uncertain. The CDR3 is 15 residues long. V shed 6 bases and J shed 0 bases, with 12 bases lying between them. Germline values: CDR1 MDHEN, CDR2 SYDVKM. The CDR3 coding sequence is TGTGCCAGCAGATATACGGGGAGCTCTGGAAACACCATATATTTT. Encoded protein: CASRYTGSSGNTIYF.

The DNA of the CDR3 is TGTGCCAGCAGCTTGTTCGGGACAGGGAATGAAAAACTGTTTTTT. It is translated as CASSLFGTGNEKLFF. This chain uses TRBV5-4 with TRBJ1-4; 9 bases align to TRBD1. V trimming: 1 base; J trimming: 5 bases; junction bases outside the gene matches: 3. The CDR3 length is 15 residues. Germline-derived CDR1 and CDR2 are SGHNT and YYREEE (reference sequence).

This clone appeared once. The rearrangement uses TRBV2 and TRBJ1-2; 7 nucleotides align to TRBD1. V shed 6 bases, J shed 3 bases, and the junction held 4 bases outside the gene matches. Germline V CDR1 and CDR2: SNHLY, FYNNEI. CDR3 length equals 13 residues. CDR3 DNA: TGTGCCAGCAGGAGAGGACAGGACTATGGCTACACCTTC. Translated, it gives CASRRGQDYGYTF.

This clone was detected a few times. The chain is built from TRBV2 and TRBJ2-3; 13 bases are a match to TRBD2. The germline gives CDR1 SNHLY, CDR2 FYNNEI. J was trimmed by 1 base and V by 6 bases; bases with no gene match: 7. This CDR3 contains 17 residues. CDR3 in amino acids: CASRRLAGGSGTDTQYF. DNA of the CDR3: TGTGCCAGCAGAAGACTAGCGGGGGGTTCCGGCACAGATACGCAGTATTTT.

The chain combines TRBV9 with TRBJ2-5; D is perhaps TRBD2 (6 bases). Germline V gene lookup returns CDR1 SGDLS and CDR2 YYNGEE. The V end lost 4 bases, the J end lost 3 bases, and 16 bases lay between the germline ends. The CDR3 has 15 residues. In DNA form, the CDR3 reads TGTGCCAGCAGCCCGGGGGTGGGGGGAAAAGAGACCCAGTACTTC. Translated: CASSPGVGGKETQYF.